A single TCR beta chain is shown here with its context. Its specificity is unknown. The source of the sample is a study of T cell responses to AZD1222 COVID-19 vaccine. Study results and caveats: Unmutated variant regions reportedly attract nearly half of all spike-specific TCRs.

The data were produced by immunoSEQ multiplex PCR, yet TCRdb's version contains in-frame clones alone and is incomplete. The table shows about 99,000 clones, with around 91% occurring only once. The clonotype was recovered from an adult in good health. The specimen comprised peripheral blood, sampled on day 0 of AZD1222 vaccination.

This chain's CDR3 is CASSDLDGYGYTF. Here the CDR3 DNA reads TGTGCCAGCAGTGATCTAGACGGGTATGGCTACACCTTC. The J gene is TRBJ1-2, the V gene TRBV6-1; no definite D call. The germline V gene has CDR1 MNHNS and CDR2 SASEGT. The CDR3 extends over 13 amino acids. Trimming cost V 3 bases and J 5 bases, with 10 bases left between them.